The clone carrying this TCR beta chain was seen a few times. Its target is unknown. Expressed TCRB transcripts were sequenced after all isolated RNA was converted to cDNA. Samples of naive, central memory and regulatory T cells yielded a mean of around 3.7 million reads. Measured with immunoSEQ multiplex PCR; TCRdb has only the in-frame clones, and not every one. The table has about 320,000 clones, about 15% seen once. This record comes from a study of beta chain features in type 1 diabetes. Notes on the study in general: Type 1 diabetes patients had moderately but significantly shorter TCRB CDR3s in all four CD4+ subsets.

A sort by CD45RO/CCR7/CD25/CD127/CD95/CD27 yielded CD4+ naive, central memory, regulatory and stem cell-like memory cells. Purities over 95% were achieved in all sorted populations. Per the germline V gene, CDR1 is SGHRS and CDR2 is YFSETQ. The CDR3 consists of 16 residues. V lost 4 bases and J lost 5, with 20 bases in between. Sequenced material: central memory CD4+ T cells from blood. This chain uses TRBV5-1 with TRBJ2-3; D call uncertain. The clonotype comes from a man aged 25-45 years in good health. DNA for the CDR3: TGCGCCAGCAGCCGAGACCCTACCTCAGGTGGAGATACGCAGTATTTT. It is translated as CASSRDPTSGGDTQYF.